Shown below are 28 T cell receptor beta chains from a single sample sequenced in a study of graft-versus-host responses after intestinal transplantation. For these receptors, no antigen is known. Assay: immunoSEQ multiplex PCR; the TCRdb copy retains only in-frame clones and omits some. The sample lists about 39,000 clones; roughly 92% were seen once. This sample comprised unstimulated CD8+ T cells sorted from spleen or lymph node cells, obtained before transplant. Receptor source: a human donor who was the organ donor for an intestinal transplant.

The chain couples TRBV19 to TRBJ1-2; 7 bases align to TRBD1. The CDR3 runs to 12 residues. CDR1 and CDR2 (germline): LNHDA, SQIVND (reference sequence). V lost 7 bases, J lost 7 bases, and 6 bases stayed unmatched. CDR3 residues: CASTRQGGGYTF. DNA for the CDR3: TGTGCCAGTACCAGACAGGGTGGTGGCTACACCTTC.

V usage is TRBV4-1 and J usage is TRBJ1-1, with TRBD1 identical over 8 bases. The CDR3 totals 15 residues. The V and J ends lost 3 bases and 5 bases, in that order; junction bases with no gene match: 8. Germline-derived CDR1 and CDR2 are MGHRA and YSYEKL. The CDR3 sequence is CASSHRTGGWTEAFF. The CDR3 bases are TGCGCCAGCAGCCACCGAACAGGGGGATGGACTGAAGCTTTCTTT.

V and J are TRBV13 and TRBJ2-3; D is uncertain. Per germline, CDR1 PRHDT and CDR2 FYEKMQ (reference sequence). Between the trimmed V and J ends, which lost 2 bases and 4 bases, there was a span of 13 bases. The CDR3 has 15 amino acids. DNA of the CDR3: TGTGCCAGCAGCTTAAGCGTCCCAAGTTCAGATACGCAGTATTTT. Translation: CASSLSVPSSDTQYF.

V and J are TRBV9 and TRBJ1-1, with D possibly TRBD1 on 6 matching bases. V shed 4 bases and J shed 1 base, with 14 bases lying between them. The CDR3 totals 15 residues. From germline, CDR1 is SGDLS and CDR2 YYNGEE. The CDR3 is CASSPSGGSNTEAFF. DNA for the CDR3: TGTGCCAGCAGCCCCTCGGGGGGCTCGAACACTGAAGCTTTCTTT.

The J gene is TRBJ2-3, the V gene TRBV5-4; 10 bases align to TRBD1. CDR3 length: 15 amino acids. Germline lookup yields CDR1 SGHNT and CDR2 YYREEE (reference sequence). With V trimmed by 4 bases and J by 3 bases, 5 bases remained unmatched. The CDR3 nucleotides are TGTGCCAGCAGCACGCCGGGACAGGGGACAGATACGCAGTATTTT. It yields the protein CASSTPGQGTDTQYF.

J is TRBJ1-2 and V is TRBV4-3; D might be TRBD1 (6 bases). The CDR3 is 17 residues long. V shed 0 bases and J shed 4 bases, with 18 bases lying between them. CDR1 and CDR2 from the germline V gene are LGHNA and YSLEER. The CDR3 sequence: CASSQDLPGAMGYGYTF. DNA for the CDR3: TGCGCCAGCAGCCAAGATCTTCCGGGGGCGATGGGCTATGGCTACACCTTC.

The chain joins TRBV11-2 to TRBJ2-7, with 9 bases that match TRBD1. Germline CDR1 and CDR2: SGHAT and FQNNGV. V lost 1 base and J lost 4; bases outside the gene matches: 2. The CDR3 runs 14 residues. CDR3 bases: TGTGCCAGCAGCTTAGGGACAGGGGTTTACGAGCAGTACTTC. This translates into CASSLGTGVYEQYF. Combining the CDR3 with reference TRBV11-2 and TRBJ2-7 gives the whole variable domain EAGVAQSPRYKIIEKRQSVAFWCNPISGHATLYWYQQILGQGPKLLIQFQNNGVVDDSQLPKDRFSAERLKGVDSTLKIQPAKLEDSAVYLCASSLGTGVYEQYFGPGTRLTVT.

Regarding this clone: Relative to the germline gene, one junction end is altered; a read error may explain this. Other DNA variants within this sample encode the same CDR3. V usage is TRBV28 and J usage is TRBJ2-1; 12 nucleotides line up with TRBD2. The CDR3 has 15 amino acids. Germline lookup yields CDR1 MDHEN and CDR2 SYDVKM. The CDR3 nucleotides are TGTGCCAGTAGTTTCTGGACTAGCGGGAACAATGAGCAGTTCTTC. The encoded protein is CASSFWTSGNNEQFF.

The rearrangement links TRBV7-9 to TRBJ2-7, with D possibly called TRBD1 or TRBD2 (5 bases each). The CDR3 is 16 amino acids. Trimming removed 5 bases from V and 5 bases from J, with 22 bases in between. Looked up from germline, CDR1 is SEHNR and CDR2 is FQNEAQ (reference sequence). The CDR3 DNA follows: TGTGCCAGCAGCCAACTCCGGGACCCTGTCTGGGACGAGCAGTACTTC. It codes for CASSQLRDPVWDEQYF.

The V gene is TRBV7-9, the J gene TRBJ2-1, with D unresolved. This CDR3 comprises 16 residues. Trimming took 1 base from V and 3 from J, leaving 13 bases between them. Germline CDR1 and CDR2: SEHNR and FQNEAQ (reference sequence). The CDR3 coding sequence is TGTGCCAGCAGCTTAGGTTCCCTGACAAACTACAATGAGCAGTTCTTC. Its translation is CASSLGSLTNYNEQFF.

The chain combines TRBV28 with TRBJ2-7; 9 bases are shared with TRBD1. This CDR3 is 15 amino acids long. V was pared by 2 bases and J by 5 bases, with 7 bases of the junction left unmatched. The germline V gene has CDR1 MDHEN and CDR2 SYDVKM. The CDR3 spells CASSLAGTGKHEQYF. In nucleotides, the CDR3 is TGTGCCAGCAGTTTAGCCGGGACAGGGAAACACGAGCAGTACTTC.

V is TRBV7-2 and J is TRBJ2-7; 12 nucleotides agree with TRBD2. The CDR3 has 17 amino acids. Trimming at V came to 2 bases and at J to 6 bases, leaving 11 bases not matched to a gene. The germline V gene has CDR1 SGHTA and CDR2 FQGNSA. CDR3 region: CASSLPGLAGGPFEQYF. The CDR3 DNA follows: TGTGCCAGCAGCTTACCAGGGCTAGCGGGAGGGCCCTTCGAGCAGTACTTC.

This sequence joins TRBV5-6 and TRBJ2-2; D not certain. This CDR3 region has 12 residues. CDR1 is SGHDT and CDR2 is YYEEEE in the germline V gene. The V gene lost 0 bases and the J gene lost 6 bases, with 3 bases spanning the gap. The CDR3 is CASSLGPGELFF. CDR3 DNA sequence: TGTGCCAGCAGCTTGGGTCCCGGGGAGCTGTTTTTT.

CDR3 residues: CASSYGTSGRYETQYF. The CDR3 DNA follows: TGTGCCAGCAGTTACGGGACTAGCGGGAGATATGAGACCCAGTACTTC. The rearrangement uses TRBV6-5 and TRBJ2-5; 14 bases are a match to TRBD2. V shed 2 bases, J shed 5 bases, and the junction held 4 bases outside the gene matches. CDR1 and CDR2 (germline): MNHEY, SVGAGI. The CDR3 sequence is 16 residues long.

The chain joins TRBV9 to TRBJ2-7, with 9 bases aligning to TRBD2. CDR3 length equals 15 residues. Losses at the gene ends were 4 bases for V and 7 bases for J; bases not matched to a gene: 12. Germline assignment: CDR1 SGDLS and CDR2 YYNGEE. The CDR3 coding sequence is TGTGCCAGCAGCTCTAGCGGAATAGCGGGAGATGAGCAGTACTTC. As protein: CASSSSGIAGDEQYF.

The gene calls are TRBV30 and TRBJ2-7, with D perhaps TRBD1 (5 bases). This CDR3 spans 13 amino acids. With 0 bases removed from V and 2 bases from J, the gap between germline ends came to 8 bases. Germline CDR1 is GTSNPN and CDR2 is SVGIG (reference sequence). CDR3 residues: CAWSVAGPYEQYF. The CDR3, as DNA: TGTGCCTGGAGTGTTGCAGGGCCCTACGAGCAGTACTTC. Drawing the rest from reference TRBV30 and TRBJ2-7, the complete variable domain is SQTIHQWPATLVQPVGSPLSLECTVEGTSNPNLYWYRQAAGRGLQLLFYSVGIGQISSEVPQNLSASRPQDRQFILSSKKLLLSDSGFYLCAWSVAGPYEQYFGPGTRLTVT.

The V and J genes are TRBV27 and TRBJ2-2; D assignment may be TRBD1 or TRBD2 (5 bases each). Germline V gene sequence: CDR1 MNHEY, CDR2 SMNVEV (reference sequence). Trimming took off 3 bases at V and 6 bases at J, with 8 bases between the two ends. This CDR3 has 13 amino acids. CDR3 bases: TGTGCCAGCAGTTTCGGGACCGCCGGGGAGCTGTTTTTT. Protein product: CASSFGTAGELFF.

The chain couples TRBV5-1 to TRBJ2-7; tentatively, D is TRBD1 (6 bases). CDR1 and CDR2 from the germline V gene are SGHRS and YFSETQ. The V and J ends lost 8 bases and 6 bases respectively, with 27 bases between them. The length of the CDR3 is 16 residues. The CDR3: CASTPWPSAGVSEQYF. The CDR3 nucleotides are TGCGCCAGTACGCCTTGGCCGTCGGCAGGGGTGAGCGAGCAGTACTTC.

This chain joins TRBV28 and TRBJ2-7; TRBD1 agrees at 7 bases. Germline CDR1 reads MDHEN; CDR2 reads SYDVKM. The CDR3 is made up of 13 amino acids. The V and J ends lost 6 bases and 3 bases, in that order; junction bases with no gene match: 5. The CDR3 loop reads CASRSGDSYEQYF. The CDR3 bases are TGTGCCAGCAGGTCTGGGGACAGCTACGAGCAGTACTTC. The whole variable domain, filled in from reference TRBV28 and TRBJ2-7, reads DVKVTQSSRYLVKRTGEKVFLECVQDMDHENMFWYRQDPGLGLRLIYFSYDVKMKEKGDIPEGYSVSREKKERFSLILESASTNQTSMYLCASRSGDSYEQYFGPGTRLTVT.

This clone has just one count. The chain carries TRBV7-2 and TRBJ2-7; maybe TRBD2 (6 bases). Germline-derived CDR1 and CDR2 are SGHTA and FQGNSA. Trimming left V 1 base short and J 1 base short, with 11 bases between. The CDR3 is made up of 15 amino acids. CDR3 in amino acids: CASSLVGSGSYEQYF. The CDR3 DNA sequence: TGTGCCAGCAGCTTAGTTGGTAGCGGATCCTACGAGCAGTACTTC.

V gene TRBV7-9 combines with J gene TRBJ1-6; TRBD1 aligns across 7 bases. V was pared by 7 bases and J by 13 bases, with 16 bases of the junction left unmatched. This CDR3 comprises 15 residues. The germline V gene has CDR1 SEHNR and CDR2 FQNEAQ (reference sequence). The CDR3 spells CASNTGEQIFSPLHF. The CDR3 DNA sequence: TGTGCCAGCAATACAGGGGAGCAGATTTTCTCCCCCCTCCACTTT.

The gene calls are TRBV27 and TRBJ2-7, with D perhaps matching TRBD1 (5 bases). Germline loops: CDR1 MNHEY, CDR2 SMNVEV (reference sequence). Trimming pared 6 bases from V and 0 bases from J, leaving 6 bases between. The CDR3 runs 12 residues. The CDR3: CASSTGSYEQYF. CDR3 in DNA: TGTGCCAGCAGCACAGGCTCCTACGAGCAGTACTTC.

The count of this clone is one. The J gene is TRBJ2-7, the V gene TRBV7-2; either TRBD1 or TRBD2 may fit D (5 bases each). The CDR3 runs 14 residues. From germline, CDR1 is SGHTA and CDR2 FQGNSA. V dropped 3 bases and J dropped 3 bases, with 12 bases sitting between them. The CDR3 coding sequence is TGTGCCAGCAGCTTTGGGACCATACTCTACGAGCAGTACTTC. Amino acids: CASSFGTILYEQYF.

The chain recombines TRBV11-2 with TRBJ2-1, with 11 nucleotides matching TRBD2. The J segment lost 7 bases and the V segment lost 4 bases, leaving 6 bases of the junction unmatched. Germline lookup yields CDR1 SGHAT and CDR2 FQNNGV. The CDR3 has 15 residues. CDR3 bases: TGTGCCAGCAGCTCACTAGCGGGAGATCTGAATGAGCAGTTCTTC. Protein: CASSSLAGDLNEQFF.

The J gene is TRBJ1-4, the V gene TRBV6-1; D not resolved. The CDR3 has 18 residues. Germline CDR1 is MNHNS and CDR2 is SASEGT. V dropped 1 base and J dropped 8 bases, with 23 bases sitting between them. The CDR3 region is CASSEVGLRTRPREKLFF. The CDR3 coding sequence is TGTGCCAGCAGTGAAGTAGGGCTAAGGACGAGACCACGGGAAAAACTGTTTTTT.

This clone was counted once. The chain employs TRBV4-3 and TRBJ1-1, with D uncertain. The germline gives CDR1 LGHNA, CDR2 YSLEER. V lost 3 bases, J lost 1 base, and 12 bases lay in between. The CDR3 totals 15 residues. The CDR3 nucleotides are TGCGCCAGCAGCCAGTTAGTAGGTAGGAACACTGAAGCTTTCTTT. This translates into CASSQLVGRNTEAFF.

DNA of the CDR3: TGTGCCAGCAGCTCCCCCGACAGGTATACCTACGAGCAGTACTTC. Protein sequence: CASSSPDRYTYEQYF. The chain couples TRBV7-9 to TRBJ2-7, with D possibly being TRBD1 (6 bases). The CDR3 runs 15 residues. Germline V gene sequence: CDR1 SEHNR, CDR2 FQNEAQ (reference sequence). V lost 4 bases, J lost 2 bases, and 15 bases lay in between.

The chain recombines TRBV4-3 with TRBJ1-3; a weak D match, TRBD1 (5 bases). CDR3 length: 16 amino acids. V gave up 0 bases and J gave up 7 bases, with 16 bases separating them. From germline, CDR1 is LGHNA and CDR2 YSLEER. CDR3 loop: CASSQDSDSFGNTIYF. The CDR3 DNA reads as TGCGCCAGCAGCCAAGATTCTGACAGTTTCGGGAACACCATATATTTT.